The entry that follows covers one TCR beta chain sequence. There is no known antigen for this receptor. Nothing much larger sits one base from this clone, and base qualities are not available. Each collaborating institution followed its own protocols to collect whole blood in K2EDTA tubes. For TCRbeta analysis, collaborators shipped samples as frozen whole blood, isolated PBMCs, or DNA extracted from either of those sample types. TCRbeta CDR3 regions were amplified from genomic DNA by means of the immunoSEQ Assay, a bias-controlled multiplex PCR. The paper's data handling went like this. Nucleated cell counts per sample were estimated from amplification of reference gene primers within the assay. Sequence reads were collapsed and filtered to measure the absolute abundance of every unique TCRbeta CDR3 rearrangement. Productive Simpson clonality was computed per sample as the square root of Simpson's diversity index over productive rearrangements. TCRdb stores this immuneACCESS table with in-frame sequences only. Part of the clones is absent; in the studies checked, under half of the shortfall reflects unresolved V genes, and no reason is known for the rest. V, J and clone size were drawn from that table, and D and trimming were deduced from the DNA. The sample table records 55,000 to 90,000 clones; more than 80% of these occur just once. The ten largest make up under 40% of the sample.

From cysteine to phenylalanine, the CDR3 is 15 amino acids long. The DNA shown is the 45-base CDR3, in frame from base 1. Taken from the germline V gene (reference sequence), the CDR1 and CDR2 loops are LNHDA and SQIVND. V is cut back by 10 bases and J by 0 bases, with 8 bases in the junction unmatched. The data were taken from a study of blood T cell repertoires in COVID-19 (dated by TCRdb to 2019 to 2021). For context, the study as a whole: Collaborator samples came from the United States, Italy and Spain and covered acute and convalescent phases of COVID-19. The material from the prospective study consisted of cDNA or gDNA derived from T cells, B-cell-depleted T cells, or PBMCs. Subjects who had been exposed to COVID-19, were actively infected with it, or had recovered from it provided the deeply sampled blood TCRbeta repertoires that made up the dataset. A freely available public database, intended as a resource for researchers studying the immune response to SARS-CoV-2, is where the repertoires were released. The samples were drawn from the first 160 participants of the ongoing ImmuneRACE study and from 1,254 subjects provided by 6 global collaborators. Nearly every sample came with metadata listing a de-identified subject ID, COVID-19 status, age in years and sex. HLA class I and class II types, where available, came from metadata supplied by the sample provider rather than from assay-based typing. Study-wide conclusions, independent of this receptor: Clinical and demographic metadata were provided uncurated, with the amount varying by source and participant.

This sequence was found in a woman older than 75 with active or convalescent COVID-19. The rearranged segments are TRBV19 and TRBJ1-1, with 10 junctional bases fitting TRBD1. What was sequenced was peripheral blood. The CDR3 amino acid sequence is: CATSDRGAMNTEAFF. The nucleotides are TGTGCCACCTCGGACAGGGGGGCTATGAACACTGAAGCTTTCTTT.